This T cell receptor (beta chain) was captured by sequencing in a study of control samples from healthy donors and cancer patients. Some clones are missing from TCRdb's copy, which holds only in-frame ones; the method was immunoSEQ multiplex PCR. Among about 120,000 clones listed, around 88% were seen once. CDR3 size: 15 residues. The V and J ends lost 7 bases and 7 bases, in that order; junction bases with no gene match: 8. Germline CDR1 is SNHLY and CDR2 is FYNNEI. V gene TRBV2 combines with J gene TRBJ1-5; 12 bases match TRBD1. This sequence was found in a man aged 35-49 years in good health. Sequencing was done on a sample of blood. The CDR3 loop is CASTLGQGATQPQHF. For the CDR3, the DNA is TGTGCCAGCACCTTGGGACAGGGGGCAACGCAGCCCCAGCATTTT.